The rows below give T cell receptor beta chains drawn from one sample of a study of CD8 T cells in Susac syndrome. TCRdb reprocessed the immunoSEQ multiplex PCR reads with MiXCR, giving one entry per CDR3 protein. The sample gives about 160,000 distinct CDR3 sequences, less than 95% of which show up once; approximately 0.094% is in the top ten. Sequencing was performed on CD4+ T cells from PBMCs. Every receptor here comes from a human donor with multiple sclerosis. CDR3s include the opening cysteine and the closing phenylalanine or tryptophan. The D gene is left open where the match is weak. Only part of the rows carry a size: once, few, many, or a class if the clone is expanded.

>-|-|TRBJ1-4|TRBV29-1
TGCAGCGTGGGGGCAGGGAATGTTGAAAAACTGTTTTTT
CSVGAGNVEKLFF
>-|-|TRBJ2-1|TRBV29-1
TGCAGCGTTGGGGAGAGCTCCTACAATGAGCAGTTCTTC
CSVGESSYNEQFF
>-|-|TRBJ2-5|TRBV4-2
TGTGCCAGCAGCCAGTTAGCGGCTAGCCAAGAGACCCAGTACTTC
CASSQLAASQETQYF
>-|-|TRBJ2-1|TRBV28
TGTGCCAGCAGGACCGACAACCTACAGTTCTTC
CASRTDNLQFF
>once|-|TRBJ2-7|TRBV14
TGTGCCAGCAGCCAATTTTGGGCCTACGAGCAGTACTTC
CASSQFWAYEQYF
>-|-|TRBJ1-2|TRBV20-1
TGCAGTGCTAGAGATTCGTATGGGGGTGGGGGCTACACCTTC
CSARDSYGGGGYTF
>few|-|TRBJ2-7|TRBV12-3/TRBV12-4
TGTGCCAGCAGTTCACCGTCCTACGAGCAGTACTTC
CASSSPSYEQYF
>-|TRBD1|TRBJ1-1|TRBV30
TGTGCCTGGAGTGTACACAGGGGGGCCGGGAACACTGAAGCTTTCTTT
CAWSVHRGAGNTEAFF
>-|-|TRBJ2-2|TRBV20-1
TGCAGTGCTTACTACAACACCGGGGAGCTGTTTTTT
CSAYYNTGELFF
>-|-|TRBJ1-5|TRBV6-5
TGTGCCAGCAGTTACGGGCCAGCCCCCAATCAGCCCCAGCATTTT
CASSYGPAPNQPQHF
>-|TRBD1|TRBJ1-5|TRBV24-1
TGTGCCACCGACCCTACGGCAGGGGGCTTACTCAATCAGCCCCAGCATTTT
CATDPTAGGLLNQPQHF
>-|-|TRBJ2-3|TRBV11-2
TGTGCCAGCAGCCGAACCTCGGCTAAAGATACGCAGTATTTT
CASSRTSAKDTQYF